These 5 T cell receptor beta chains share one sample of origin, sequenced in a study of OX40 agonist ivuxolimab in advanced cancers. The protocol was immunoSEQ multiplex PCR, while the TCRdb copy is restricted to in-frame clones and leaves out a portion. The sample lists about 120,000 clones; 80% to 90% were seen once. Sample: CD4+ or CD8+ T cells sorted from blood, taken in a trial of the OX40 agonist ivuxolimab. These receptor sequences come from an adult with an advanced solid tumor such as melanoma, head and neck, liver or kidney cancer.

CDR3 DNA sequence: TGTGCCAGCAGCCCTACCTTAGGGGGGAGCTCTGGGGCCAACGTCCTGACTTTC. Protein sequence: CASSPTLGGSSGANVLTF. The V and J genes are TRBV11-2 and TRBJ2-6; D possibly matches TRBD1 or TRBD2 (6 bases each). From germline, CDR1 is SGHAT and CDR2 FQNNGV. The CDR3 extends over 18 amino acids. Trimming removed 5 bases from V and 0 bases from J, with 17 bases in between. The entire variable domain, with the rest obtained from reference TRBV11-2 and TRBJ2-6, is as follows: EAGVAQSPRYKIIEKRQSVAFWCNPISGHATLYWYQQILGQGPKLLIQFQNNGVVDDSQLPKDRFSAERLKGVDSTLKIQPAKLEDSAVYLCASSPTLGGSSGANVLTFGAGSRLTVL.

This clone was observed once. V usage is TRBV6-5 and J usage is TRBJ2-7; maybe TRBD1 (6 bases). Germline CDR1 and CDR2: MNHEY and SVGAGI. Between the trimmed V and J ends, which lost 10 bases and 2 bases, there was a span of 9 bases. This CDR3 is built from 11 residues. As DNA, the CDR3 is TGTGCCACCGCAGGGGCCTACGAGCAGTACTTC. Amino acid sequence: CATAGAYEQYF.

The V call is TRBV5-1, the J call TRBJ2-6; D unresolved. The germline V gene has CDR1 SGHRS and CDR2 YFSETQ. The CDR3 is 18 residues long. Trimming stripped 5 bases from V and 0 bases from J, with 18 bases between. CDR3 in amino acids: CASSYTALSGSGANVLTF. CDR3 bases: TGCGCCAGCAGTTACACAGCACTCAGTGGCTCTGGGGCCAACGTCCTGACTTTC. Combining the CDR3 with reference TRBV5-1 and TRBJ2-6 gives the whole variable domain KAGVTQTPRYLIKTRGQQVTLSCSPISGHRSVSWYQQTPGQGLQFLFEYFSETQRNKGNFPGRFSGRQFSNSRSEMNVSTLELGDSALYLCASSYTALSGSGANVLTFGAGSRLTVL.

The chain combines TRBV19 with TRBJ2-6; D ambiguous. Germline V CDR1 and CDR2: LNHDA, SQIVND (reference sequence). Trimming took 6 bases from V and 1 from J, leaving 7 bases between them. The CDR3 consists of 14 residues. CDR3 nucleotides: TGTGCCAGTAGGCTGACGTCTGGGGCCAACGTCCTGACTTTC. This codes for CASRLTSGANVLTF.

The V gene is TRBV5-4, the J gene TRBJ2-2, with TRBD2 identical over 10 bases. The CDR3 loop spans 16 amino acids. The germline gives CDR1 SGHNT, CDR2 YYREEE (reference sequence). Unmatched junction bases numbered 7, after V lost 3 bases and J lost 5 bases. The CDR3 is CASSSKRGGLTGELFF. CDR3 nucleotide sequence: TGTGCCAGCAGCTCTAAGCGGGGGGGCTTGACCGGGGAGCTGTTTTTT. Combining the CDR3 with reference TRBV5-4 and TRBJ2-2 gives the whole variable domain ETGVTQSPTHLIKTRGQQVTLRCSSQSGHNTVSWYQQALGQGPQFIFQYYREEENGRGNFPPRFSGLQFPNYSSELNVNALELDDSALYLCASSSKRGGLTGELFFGEGSRLTVL.